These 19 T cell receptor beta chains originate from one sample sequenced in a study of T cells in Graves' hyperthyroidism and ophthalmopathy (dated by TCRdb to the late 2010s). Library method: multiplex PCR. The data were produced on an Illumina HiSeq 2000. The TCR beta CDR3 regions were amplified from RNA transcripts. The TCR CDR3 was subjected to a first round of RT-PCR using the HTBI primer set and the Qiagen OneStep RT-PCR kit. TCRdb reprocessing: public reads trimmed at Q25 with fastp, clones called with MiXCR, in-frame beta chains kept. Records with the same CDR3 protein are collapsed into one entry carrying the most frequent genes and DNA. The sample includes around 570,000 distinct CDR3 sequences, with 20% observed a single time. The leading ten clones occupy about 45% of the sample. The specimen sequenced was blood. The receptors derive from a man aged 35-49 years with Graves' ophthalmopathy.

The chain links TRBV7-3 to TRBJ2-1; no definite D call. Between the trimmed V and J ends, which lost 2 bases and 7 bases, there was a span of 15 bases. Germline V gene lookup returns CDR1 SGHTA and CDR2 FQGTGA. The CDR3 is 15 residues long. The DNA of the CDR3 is TGTGCCAGCAGCTTACGACCGGCTTCGAGGAATGAGCAGTTCTTC. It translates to CASSLRPASRNEQFF. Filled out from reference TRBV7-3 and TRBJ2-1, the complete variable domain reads GAGVSQTPSNKVTEKGKYVELRCDPISGHTALYWYRQSLGQGPEFLIYFQGTGAADDSGLPNDRFFAVRPEGSVSTLKIQRTERGDSAVYLCASSLRPASRNEQFFGPGTRLTVL.

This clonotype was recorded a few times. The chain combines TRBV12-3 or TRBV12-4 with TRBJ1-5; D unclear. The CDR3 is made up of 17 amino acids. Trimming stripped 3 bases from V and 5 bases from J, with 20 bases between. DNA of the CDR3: TGTGCCAGCAGTTTTTCGATGTCGGGCCGGGTCGATCAGCCCCAGCATTTT. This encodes CASSFSMSGRVDQPQHF.

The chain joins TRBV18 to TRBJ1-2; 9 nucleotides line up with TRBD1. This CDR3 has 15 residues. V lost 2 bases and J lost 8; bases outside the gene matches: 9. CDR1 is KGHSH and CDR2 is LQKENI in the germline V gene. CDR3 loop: CASSPGDRALWGYTF. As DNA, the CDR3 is TGTGCCAGCTCACCAGGGGACAGGGCATTATGGGGCTACACCTTC.

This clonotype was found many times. CDR3 sequence (DNA): TGCGCCAGCAGTGGCGGAGGAGGGGTTGTGTGTCAGCCCCAGCATTTT. It yields the protein CASSGGGGVVCQPQHF. The rearrangement links TRBV10-1 to TRBJ1-5; D perhaps matches TRBD1 (5 bases). CDR3 length: 16 amino acids. The germline CDR1 and CDR2 sequences are WNHNN and SYGVQD (reference sequence). The V end lost 4 bases, the J end lost 6 bases, and 19 bases lay between the germline ends.

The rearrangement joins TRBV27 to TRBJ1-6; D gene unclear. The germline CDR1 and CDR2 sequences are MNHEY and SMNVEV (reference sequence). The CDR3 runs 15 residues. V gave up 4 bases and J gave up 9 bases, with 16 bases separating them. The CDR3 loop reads CASSSTREYGSPLHF. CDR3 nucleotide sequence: TGTGCCAGCAGTTCCACCCGGGAATACGGTTCACCCCTCCACTTT.

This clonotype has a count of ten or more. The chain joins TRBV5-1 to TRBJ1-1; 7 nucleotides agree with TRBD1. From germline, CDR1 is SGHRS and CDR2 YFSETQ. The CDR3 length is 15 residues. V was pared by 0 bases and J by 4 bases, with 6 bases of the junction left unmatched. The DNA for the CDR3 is TGCGCCAGCAGCTTGGGGGCAGGGGGAGGCACTGAAGCTTTCTTT. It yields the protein CASSLGAGGGTEAFF.

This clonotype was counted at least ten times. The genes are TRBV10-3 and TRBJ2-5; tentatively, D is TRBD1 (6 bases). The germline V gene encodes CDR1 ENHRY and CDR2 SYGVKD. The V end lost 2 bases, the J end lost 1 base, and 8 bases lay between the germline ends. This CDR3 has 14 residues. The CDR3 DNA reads TGTGCCATCAGTGAGGGACAGCTCCAAGAGACCCAGTACTTC. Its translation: CAISEGQLQETQYF.

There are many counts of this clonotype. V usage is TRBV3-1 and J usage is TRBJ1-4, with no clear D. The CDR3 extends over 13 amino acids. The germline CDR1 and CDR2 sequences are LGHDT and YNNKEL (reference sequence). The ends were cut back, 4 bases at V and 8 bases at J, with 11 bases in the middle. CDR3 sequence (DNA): TGTGCCAGCAGCCCCGAGGTCTTGGAAAAACTGTTTTTT. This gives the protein CASSPEVLEKLFF.

The CDR3 region is CASSLGVDEQFF. The CDR3, as DNA: TGTGCCAGCAGCTTAGGTGTGGATGAGCAGTTCTTC. The chain recombines TRBV7-9 with TRBJ2-1; D is ambiguous. Trimming shortened V by 1 base and J by 8 bases, and 6 bases separated the two germline ends. This CDR3 region has 12 residues. Germline lookup yields CDR1 SEHNR and CDR2 FQNEAQ (reference sequence).

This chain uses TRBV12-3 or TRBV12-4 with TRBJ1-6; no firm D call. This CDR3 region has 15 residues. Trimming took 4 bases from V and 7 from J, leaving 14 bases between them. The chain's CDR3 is CASSSRISGNSPLHF. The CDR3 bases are TGTGCCAGCAGTTCAAGGATCTCTGGGAATTCACCCCTCCACTTT.

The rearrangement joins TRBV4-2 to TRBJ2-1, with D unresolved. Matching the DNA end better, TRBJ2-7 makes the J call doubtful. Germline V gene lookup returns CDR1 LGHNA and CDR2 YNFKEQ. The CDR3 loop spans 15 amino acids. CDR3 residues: CASSPTRISYNEQYF. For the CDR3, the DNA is TGTGCCAGCAGCCCTACCAGGATCTCCTACAATGAGCAGTACTTC.

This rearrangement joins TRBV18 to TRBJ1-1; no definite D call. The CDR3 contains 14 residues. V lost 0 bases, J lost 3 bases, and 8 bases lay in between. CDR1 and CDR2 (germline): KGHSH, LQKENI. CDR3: CASSPPNVDTEAFF. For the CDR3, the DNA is TGTGCCAGCTCACCACCGAATGTGGACACTGAAGCTTTCTTT.

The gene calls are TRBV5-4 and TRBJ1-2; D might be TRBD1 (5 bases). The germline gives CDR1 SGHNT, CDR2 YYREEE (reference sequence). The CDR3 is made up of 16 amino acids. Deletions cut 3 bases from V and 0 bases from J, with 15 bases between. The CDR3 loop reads CASSSGYRRANYGYTF. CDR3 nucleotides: TGTGCCAGCAGCTCCGGGTACAGGCGTGCTAACTATGGCTACACCTTC.

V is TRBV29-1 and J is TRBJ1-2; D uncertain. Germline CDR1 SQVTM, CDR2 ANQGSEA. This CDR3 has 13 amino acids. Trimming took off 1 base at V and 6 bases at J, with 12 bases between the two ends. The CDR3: CSVEGHTGDGYTF. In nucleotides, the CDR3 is TGCAGCGTTGAAGGCCACACGGGTGATGGCTACACCTTC. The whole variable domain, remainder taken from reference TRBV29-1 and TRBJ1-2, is SAVISQKPSRDICQRGTSLTIQCQVDSQVTMMFWYRQQPGQSLTLIATANQGSEATYESGFVIDKFPISRPNLTFSTLTVSNMSPEDSSIYLCSVEGHTGDGYTFGSGTRLTVV.

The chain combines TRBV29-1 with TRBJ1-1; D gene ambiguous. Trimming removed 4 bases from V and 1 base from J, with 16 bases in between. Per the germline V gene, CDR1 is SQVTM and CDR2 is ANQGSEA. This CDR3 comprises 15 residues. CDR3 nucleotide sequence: TGCAGCGTTGGGGTAGCCGCGGGAGGGAACACTGAAGCTTTCTTT. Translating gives CSVGVAAGGNTEAFF.

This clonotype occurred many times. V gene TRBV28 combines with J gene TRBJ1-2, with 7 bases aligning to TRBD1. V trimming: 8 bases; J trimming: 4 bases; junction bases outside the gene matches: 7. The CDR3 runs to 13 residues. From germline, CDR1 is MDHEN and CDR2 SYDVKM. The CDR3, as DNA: TGTGCCAGCCTCACAGGGGACACCTATGGCTACACCTTC. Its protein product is CASLTGDTYGYTF.

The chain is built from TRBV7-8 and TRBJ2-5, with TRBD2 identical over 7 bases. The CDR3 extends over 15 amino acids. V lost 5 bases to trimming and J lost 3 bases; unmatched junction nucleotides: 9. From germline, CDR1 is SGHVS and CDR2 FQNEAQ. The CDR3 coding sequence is TGTGCCAGCAGCCCCCGGACTAGTTATGAAGAGACCCAGTACTTC. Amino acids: CASSPRTSYEETQYF.

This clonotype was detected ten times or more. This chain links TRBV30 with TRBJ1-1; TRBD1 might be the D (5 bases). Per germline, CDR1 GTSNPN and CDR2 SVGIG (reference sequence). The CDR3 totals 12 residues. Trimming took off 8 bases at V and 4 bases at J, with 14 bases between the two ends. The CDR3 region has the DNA TGTGCCCTTCAGGGTTTGAGCACTGAAGCTTTCTTT. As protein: CALQGLSTEAFF.

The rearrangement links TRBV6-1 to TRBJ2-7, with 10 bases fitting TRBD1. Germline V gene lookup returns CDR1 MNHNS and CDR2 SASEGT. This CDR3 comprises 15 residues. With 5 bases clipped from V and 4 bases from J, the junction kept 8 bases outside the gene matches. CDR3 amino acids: CASSSWTGGRYEQYF. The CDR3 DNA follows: TGTGCCAGCAGTTCCTGGACAGGGGGGAGGTACGAGCAGTACTTC.